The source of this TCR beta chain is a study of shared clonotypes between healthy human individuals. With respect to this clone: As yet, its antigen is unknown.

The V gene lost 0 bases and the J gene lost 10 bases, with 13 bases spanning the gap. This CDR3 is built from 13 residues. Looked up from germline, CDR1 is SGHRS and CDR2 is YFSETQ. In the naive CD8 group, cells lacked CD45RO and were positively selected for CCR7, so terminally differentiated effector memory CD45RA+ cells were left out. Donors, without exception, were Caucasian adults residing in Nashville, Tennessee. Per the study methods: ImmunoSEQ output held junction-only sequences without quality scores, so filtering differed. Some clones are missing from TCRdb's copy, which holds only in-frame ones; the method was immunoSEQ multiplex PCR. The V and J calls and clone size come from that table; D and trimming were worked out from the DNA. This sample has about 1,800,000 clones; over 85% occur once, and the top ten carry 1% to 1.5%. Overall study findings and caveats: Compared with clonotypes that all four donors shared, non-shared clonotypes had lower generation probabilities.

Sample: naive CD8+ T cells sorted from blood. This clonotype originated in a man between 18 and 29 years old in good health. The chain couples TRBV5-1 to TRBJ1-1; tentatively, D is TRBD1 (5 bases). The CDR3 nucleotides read TGCGCCAGCAGCTTGGCCAGCGGGCAGGGAGCTTTCTTT. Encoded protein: CASSLASGQGAFF.